These T cell receptor beta chains were read from a single sample in a study of control samples from healthy donors and cancer patients. The table came from immunoSEQ multiplex PCR; TCRdb's copy has only in-frame clones and leaves some out. The sample lists 95,000 to 150,000 clones; around 87% were seen once. The sequenced sample consisted of blood. The receptors were sampled from a man aged 55 to 70 in good health. Each CDR3 is given with its conserved first and last residue. Fields, in order: CDR3 protein, J gene, D gene, V gene. A D gene is named only where the DNA matches it firmly.

CSAREGYGYTF | TRBJ1-2 | NA | TRBV20-1
CATSSDRNYGYTF | TRBJ1-2 | NA | TRBV15
CASSFFRDTHLDF | TRBJ2-7 | NA | TRBV12-3/TRBV12-4
CASSFLRTGDGRSVLHF | TRBJ1-6 | TRBD1 | TRBV28
CASGTSGGGNEQYF | TRBJ2-7 | TRBD2 | TRBV28
CASSLIAGSSEQYF | TRBJ2-7 | NA | TRBV5-4
CVSSSTTGFTGELFF | TRBJ2-2 | NA | TRBV5-1
CASSAEDRVAGYTF | TRBJ1-2 | TRBD1 | TRBV5-4
CASSVGWGEQYF | TRBJ2-7 | NA | TRBV27
CASSLYRGNSYNEQFF | TRBJ2-1 | TRBD1 | TRBV28
CASSFTQGRNEKLFF | TRBJ1-4 | NA | TRBV7-9
CASSPYESSGNTIYF | TRBJ1-3 | NA | TRBV18
CASSVGDRGGGEKLFF | TRBJ1-4 | NA | TRBV9
CASSSRAGGPQETQYF | TRBJ2-5 | TRBD2 | TRBV2
CASSPQREYYNEQFF | TRBJ2-1 | TRBD2 | TRBV13
CASSGMANQGVLGTDTQYF | TRBJ2-3 | TRBD1 | TRBV18
CASRPRDRWETQYF | TRBJ2-5 | TRBD1 | TRBV6-5
CASSSANLNNSPLHF | TRBJ1-6 | NA | TRBV4-1
CASSVEQLGSPLHF | TRBJ1-6 | NA | TRBV9
CASSYWAGEGTEAFF | TRBJ1-1 | NA | TRBV6-5
CASSLRDRGLIGTNEKLFF | TRBJ1-4 | TRBD1 | TRBV27
CASSQDYGGTDTQYF | TRBJ2-3 | NA | TRBV3-1/TRBV3-2
CASSQQGAATEAFF | TRBJ1-1 | TRBD1 | TRBV3-1/TRBV3-2
CASSPQGGEVSEQFF | TRBJ2-1 | NA | TRBV18
CASSGTTGDETQYF | TRBJ2-5 | TRBD1 | TRBV5-1
CSARDLGEQYF | TRBJ2-7 | NA | TRBV20-1
CASSSPRGQLTDTQYF | TRBJ2-3 | NA | TRBV28
CASTIRALYGYTF | TRBJ1-2 | NA | TRBV28
CASSLVSDRYNEQFF | TRBJ2-1 | NA | TRBV18
CATSHSPQDGYTF | TRBJ1-2 | NA | TRBV24-1
CASSQGEGSGELFF | TRBJ2-2 | NA | TRBV3-1/TRBV3-2
CASSLADEKLFF | TRBJ1-4 | NA | TRBV7-8
CASSTTLNTGELFF | TRBJ2-2 | NA | TRBV5-1
CASLGSYEQYF | TRBJ2-7 | NA | TRBV7-9
CASSPPNLKRGGDNEQFF | TRBJ2-1 | NA | TRBV18
CASSIGTHSTDTQYF | TRBJ2-3 | NA | TRBV19
CASSREVGTEAFF | TRBJ1-1 | NA | TRBV28
CASSSQRVTGELFF | TRBJ2-2 | NA | TRBV6-5
CASTFVGGQDNEKLFF | TRBJ1-4 | NA | TRBV5-6
CASSLSPGGFYSNQPQHF | TRBJ1-5 | NA | TRBV6-6
CASSARDRERPEAFF | TRBJ1-1 | TRBD1 | TRBV7-9
CASSFSSGNTIYF | TRBJ1-3 | NA | TRBV28
CASSDRVEAYEQYF | TRBJ2-7 | TRBD1 | TRBV5-1
CASSVGLGPNTGELFF | TRBJ2-2 | TRBD2 | TRBV19
CASSPDMGNQPQHF | TRBJ1-5 | NA | TRBV9
CASGQLAYGTQYF | TRBJ2-5 | NA | TRBV6-6
CASSPLGLGGSSNTEAFF | TRBJ1-1 | NA | TRBV18
CASSTPRGQPNTEAFF | TRBJ1-1 | TRBD1 | TRBV19
CASSLEGGLAYEQYF | TRBJ2-7 | NA | TRBV7-9